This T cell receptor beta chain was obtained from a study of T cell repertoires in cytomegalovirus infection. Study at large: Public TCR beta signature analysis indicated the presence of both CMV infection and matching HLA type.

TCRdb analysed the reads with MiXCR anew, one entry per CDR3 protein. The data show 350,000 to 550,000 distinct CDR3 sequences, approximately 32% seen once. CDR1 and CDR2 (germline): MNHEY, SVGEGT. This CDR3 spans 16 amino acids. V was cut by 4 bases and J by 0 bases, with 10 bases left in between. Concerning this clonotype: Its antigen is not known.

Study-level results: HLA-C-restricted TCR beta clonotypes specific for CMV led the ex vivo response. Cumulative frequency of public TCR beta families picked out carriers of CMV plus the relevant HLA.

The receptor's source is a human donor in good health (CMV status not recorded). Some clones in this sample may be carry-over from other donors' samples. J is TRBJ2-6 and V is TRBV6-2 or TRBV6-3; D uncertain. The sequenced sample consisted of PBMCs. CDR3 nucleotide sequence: TGTGCCAGCAGTTTGATGGAAAGCTCTGGGGCCAACGTCCTGACTTTC. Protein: CASSLMESSGANVLTF.